The clone carrying this T cell receptor beta chain was counted ten times or more. Its target is unknown. Researchers built TCR beta libraries using quantitative 5'-RACE with molecular barcodes. TCRdb called the 5' RACE reads again in MiXCR, with one record for every CDR3 protein. The table has some 39,000 distinct CDR3 sequences, 11% seen once. The data originate from a study of CD8 T cells in ankylosing spondylitis. Study-level findings and limits: Several highly homologous variants formed a TCR beta motif that appeared characteristic of ankylosing spondylitis blood. Clones tied to disease were said to be significantly enriched in matched ankylosing spondylitis synovial fluid. Researchers report that disease-linked clones proved CD8+ and relatively rare in peripheral blood.

The receptor was isolated from a male donor with ankylosing spondylitis. Material: synovial fluid, either unsorted or a sorted T cell fraction (not recorded which).

CDR3 nucleotides: TGTGCCAGCAGTCCCCTAGCGGCTGACGGTACGCAGTATTTT. As protein: CASSPLAADGTQYF. This chain links TRBV28 with TRBJ2-3; 7 bases match TRBD2. The CDR3 totals 14 residues. Germline values: CDR1 MDHEN, CDR2 SYDVKM. V gave up 5 bases and J gave up 8 bases; unmatched junction bases: 10.